This T cell receptor beta chain was obtained from a study of cytomegalovirus exposure and HLA in healthy donors. Study-level information: When 398 donors were genotyped, just over 80% of them were found to fall in the Caucasian-associated ancestry cluster. Findings and limits, study-wide: Certain indistinguishable V segments, among them TRBV6-2 and TRBV6-3, were excluded.

This clone has only one observation. Antigen unknown. Trimming removed 6 bases from V and 6 bases from J; junction bases left unmatched: 7. The CDR3 is made up of 14 amino acids. CDR1 is MDHEN, CDR2 SYDVKM, per germline. The PCR ran on 60 Vbeta and 13 Jbeta primers. Data came from immunoSEQ multiplex PCR; TCRdb stores just in-frame clones and leaves some out. The table lists about 180,000 clones, over 80% of them singletons. Sequenced input: PBMCs. The chain couples TRBV28 to TRBJ1-5, with TRBD1 matching 8 bases. The TCR was taken from a boy aged 2 to 10 in good health and CMV-seronegative. The CDR3 region has the DNA TGTGCCAGCAGACGACAGGGGACAACTCAGCCCCAGCATTTT. Translation gives CASRRQGTTQPQHF.